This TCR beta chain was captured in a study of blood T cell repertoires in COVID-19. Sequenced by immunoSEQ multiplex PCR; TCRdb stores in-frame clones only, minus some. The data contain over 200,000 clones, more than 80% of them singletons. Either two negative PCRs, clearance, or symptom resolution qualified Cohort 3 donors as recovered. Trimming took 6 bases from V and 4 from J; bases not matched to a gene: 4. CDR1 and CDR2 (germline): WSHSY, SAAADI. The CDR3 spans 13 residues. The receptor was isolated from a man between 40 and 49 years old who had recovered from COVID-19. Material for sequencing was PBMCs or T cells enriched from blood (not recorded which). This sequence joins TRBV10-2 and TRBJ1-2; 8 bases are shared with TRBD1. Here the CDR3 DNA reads TGCGCCAGCAGGGACAGGGCCATCTATGGCTACACCTTC. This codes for CASRDRAIYGYTF.